This TCR beta chain came from a study of PD-1 blockade in classical Hodgkin lymphoma (dated by TCRdb to 2020 to 2022). About the investigation overall: Nivolumab dosing was 3 mg/kg intravenously every 2 weeks, continuing until either disease progression or unacceptable toxicity. To define a peripheral blood immune signature of response to PD-1 blockade in classical Hodgkin lymphoma, the study combined TCR beta sequencing with CyTOF.

The time point label on this specimen signifies: cycle 1 day 1 (C1D1), immediately before nivolumab initiation. Every trial patient had relapsed after autologous stem cell transplantation, and cohorts A, B and C differed in prior brentuximab vedotin exposure. A Miltenyi CD4+ T cell isolation kit was used for magnetic negative selection to purify CD4+ T cells from thawed PBMCs. A total of under 70 patients with relapsed/refractory classical Hodgkin lymphoma made up the trial cohort, and each patient's best overall response was complete response, partial response or progressive disease. Single-agent nivolumab was administered to trial patients in the multi-cohort phase II CheckMate 205 trial. Best overall response was determined by an independent review committee according to the 2007 International Working Group response criteria. PBMCs from the trial were collected at three points: immediately before nivolumab initiation (C1D1), and during therapy at cycle 2 day 1 and cycle 4 day 1. Peripheral blood was collected in 8 mL Vacutainer Cell Preparation Tubes, from which PBMCs were isolated by centrifugation and then cryopreserved. Purified CD4+ and CD8+ fractions were prepared only for cases in which an additional PBMC sample was available. On LS columns in a quadroMACS separator, the magnetically labelled cells were depleted, and the flow-through was collected as the purified fraction.

As concerns this clone: Its specific antigen is unknown. Base qualities are missing; no much larger clone stands one base away.

The Qiagen DNeasy kit was used to extract genomic DNA from unsorted PBMCs and from the negatively selected CD4+ and CD8+ fractions. Using primers that anneal to V and J segments, immunoSEQ multiplex PCR amplified the TCR beta CDR3 regions. A synthetic immune receptor repertoire was used to minimize amplification bias, and any residual bias was removed computationally once sequencing was done. On the study's bioinformatics: Repertoire diversity was quantified as the Shannon entropy index using custom Python scripts. Unsorted, CD4+ and CD8+ repertoires were examined separately, except in combined analyses, for which CD4+ and CD8+ sequences were merged in silico. Clonal expansion was defined as a frequency increase of at least 2-fold after treatment compared with C1D1, and clones undetected at baseline were assigned a pseudocount of 0.5. Clones with 0 or 1 copy at C1D1 were defined as singleton clones, while clones with 2 or more copies were defined as non-singleton clones. Clones expanded in unsorted samples were labelled as CD4+, CD8+ or unknown by matching protein sequences in sorted samples from the same patient. Wilcoxon tests were applied to paired samples to test diversity changes from C1D1 to C4D1. The clones in this table, taken by TCRdb from immuneACCESS, are in-frame only. Not every clone is retained; where verified, under half of the shortfall comes from an unresolved V gene, and the cause of the rest is unknown. The D gene and trimming were derived from the DNA, and the V and J assignments and clone size from that table. The sample yields approximately 4,200 clones; 80% to 90% were counted once. Clones ranked in the top ten supply over 0.9% of the sample.

The germline V gene (reference sequence) provides CDR1 SEHNR and CDR2 FQNEAQ. A distance of 9 bases separates the germline ends of V and J, which lose 0 bases and 7 bases respectively. The CDR3 covers 13 residues, taking in both the cysteine and the phenylalanine. Kept here is only the CDR3 DNA, which spans 39 bases and is read in frame from base 1. General findings and caveats noted by the study authors: Baseline diversity similar to that of newly diagnosed patients was observed in trial patients achieving complete response, whereas significantly lower diversity was observed in partial responders and progressors. Lower diversity was seen in patients whose nivolumab began less than 1 year after ASCT, and these patients were left out of later analyses so that immune reconstitution would not confound the results. A significant rise by C4D1 was seen in CD4+ but not CD8+ TCR diversity (p=0.0027 vs p=0.16), with the rise being most apparent in complete responders (p=0.02). Baseline TCR diversity was reported to be lower in newly diagnosed patients than in healthy donors and to be lower still in relapsed/refractory patients. Only a single clinical trial cohort was studied, and what caused the repertoire differences, possibly disease activity or prior therapy, remained undefined.

The receptor comes from a human donor with classical Hodgkin lymphoma. Sequences were derived from CD4+ T cells from blood, sampled at baseline. This chain joins TRBV7-9 to TRBJ1-1, with an unclear D gene assignment. For the CDR3, the sequence is CASSLAPVGEAFF. The DNA sequence reads TGTGCCAGCAGCTTAGCGCCGGTTGGTGAAGCTTTCTTT.